The T cell receptor beta chain described here comes from a study of T cell repertoires in cytomegalovirus infection. Study in general: Carrying CMV and the relevant HLA type showed in public TCR beta signatures. Study findings and constraints: Dominant in the ex vivo response were TCR beta clonotypes restricted by HLA-C and specific for CMV.

The sample holds a few counts of this clonotype. As yet, its antigen is unknown. V shed 1 base and J 6 bases; nucleotides not matched to a gene: 13. This CDR3 has 17 amino acids. CDR1 and CDR2 (germline): MGHRA, YSYEKL. MiXCR, run by TCRdb on the reads, gives a single entry per CDR3 protein. Among roughly 720,000 distinct CDR3 sequences listed, less than 40% were seen once. Sample: PBMCs. The receptor was isolated from a human donor in good health (CMV status not recorded). Some clones in this sample may be carry-over from other donors' samples. The chain recombines TRBV4-1 with TRBJ2-5, with 8 nucleotides matching TRBD1. CDR3 loop: CASSQAATGQGGKTQYF. The CDR3 region has the DNA TGCGCCAGCAGCCAAGCCGCAACCGGACAGGGTGGAAAGACCCAGTACTTC.